Presented here are 27 T cell receptor beta chains from one specimen sequenced in a study of cytomegalovirus exposure and HLA in healthy donors (dated by TCRdb to about 2017). The library was prepared using the immunoSEQ multiplex PCR assay. For the multiplex PCR, a mixture combining 60 forward primers for TCR Vbeta segments and 13 reverse primers for TCR Jbeta segments was used. TCRdb re-hosts the immuneACCESS table, in-frame sequences only. Its copies lack some clones; in the studies checked, an unresolved V gene accounts for under half of them, and the cause for the rest is not known. The sample table holds about 180,000 clones, of which roughly 87% were seen once. Approximately 0.55% of the sample is taken by the ten largest. Sequencing was performed on PBMCs. These receptors came from a woman between 45 and 65 years old in good health and CMV-seronegative.

The chain employs TRBV27 and TRBJ2-1; 9 bases are a match to TRBD2. CDR1 is MNHEY, CDR2 SMNVEV, per germline (reference sequence). Losses at the gene ends were 5 bases for V and 2 bases for J; bases not matched to a gene: 10. This CDR3 has 17 amino acids. The CDR3 DNA is TGTGCCAGCAGTCGCAACTCTGCGGGGGGGGCCTACAATGAGCAGTTCTTC. Translation gives CASSRNSAGGAYNEQFF.

The table lists this clone with a few counts. The chain recombines TRBV27 with TRBJ2-7; 10 nucleotides agree with TRBD2. The V gene's germline CDR1 is MNHEY and CDR2 SMNVEV (reference sequence). The CDR3 sequence is 15 residues long. J was trimmed by 3 bases and V by 3 bases; bases with no gene match: 5. Here the CDR3 DNA reads TGTGCCAGCAGTTTCTCGGCTAGCGGGAGCTACGAGCAGTACTTC. Encoded protein: CASSFSASGSYEQYF.

Written as DNA, the CDR3 is TGTGCCAGCAGCAAGCAACCACCAGCGGAAAGCTCCTACGAGCAGTACTTC. Translated: CASSKQPPAESSYEQYF. This chain connects TRBV21-1 to TRBJ2-7; the table assigns TRBD2, which was not confirmed against the DNA. TRBV21-1 is shown as a pseudogene. CDR3 size: 17 residues.

The chain carries TRBV27 and TRBJ2-1, with D maybe TRBD1 (6 bases). The CDR3 spans 14 residues. CDR1 MNHEY and CDR2 SMNVEV come from the germline V gene (reference sequence). Trimming left V 3 bases short and J 0 bases short, with 6 bases between. The CDR3 here is CASSLDSSYNEQFF. The CDR3 nucleotides are TGTGCCAGCAGTTTGGACAGCTCCTACAATGAGCAGTTCTTC.

The chain couples TRBV5-6 to TRBJ2-6; 10 bases agree with TRBD1. The CDR3 loop spans 17 amino acids. The junction had 4 bases not matched to a gene; V was cut back by 2 bases and J by 2 bases. Germline assignment: CDR1 SGHDT and CDR2 YYEEEE. The CDR3 sequence: CASSFDRGLAGANVLTF. The CDR3 coding sequence is TGTGCCAGCAGCTTTGACAGGGGGCTGGCTGGGGCCAACGTCCTGACTTTC.

J is TRBJ2-6 and V is TRBV6-1, with D tentatively TRBD1 (6 bases). The CDR3 extends over 14 amino acids. Germline assignment: CDR1 MNHNS and CDR2 SASEGT. Deletions cut 6 bases from V and 12 bases from J, with 18 bases between. The CDR3 reads CASSQGILVPVLTF. In nucleotides, the CDR3 is TGTGCCAGCAGCCAGGGGATCCTGGTGCCCGTCCTGACTTTC.

This clone occurred a few times. The J gene is TRBJ2-7, the V gene TRBV13, with a tentative D call TRBD1 (5 bases). The V and J ends lost 2 bases and 0 bases respectively, with 8 bases between them. This CDR3 comprises 14 residues. Germline-derived CDR1 and CDR2 are PRHDT and FYEKMQ (reference sequence). CDR3 bases: TGTGCCAGCAGCTTACGCCAGGGCTCCTACGAGCAGTACTTC. Translated, it gives CASSLRQGSYEQYF. The entire variable domain, with the rest obtained from reference TRBV13 and TRBJ2-7, is as follows: AAGVIQSPRHLIKEKRETATLKCYPIPRHDTVYWYQQGPGQDPQFLISFYEKMQSDKGSIPDRFSAQQFSDYHSELNMSSLELGDSALYFCASSLRQGSYEQYFGPGTRLTVT.

The chain links TRBV29-1 to TRBJ1-1; tentative D call: TRBD1 (5 bases). Germline V gives CDR1 SQVTM, CDR2 ANQGSEA. The V gene lost 7 bases and the J gene lost 2 bases, with 20 bases spanning the gap. The CDR3 runs to 15 residues. The CDR3 sequence is CSAHITSGENTEAFF. The CDR3, as DNA: TGCAGCGCCCATATAACCTCGGGGGAAAACACTGAAGCTTTCTTT.

The chain has TRBV4-2 and TRBJ1-1; TRBD1 might be the D (6 bases). The CDR3 runs 16 residues. Trimming pared 0 bases from V and 3 bases from J, leaving 14 bases between. The germline gives CDR1 LGHNA, CDR2 YNFKEQ. DNA for the CDR3: TGTGCCAGCAGCCAAGATATACAGGGTTGGGACACTGAAGCTTTCTTT. Encoded protein: CASSQDIQGWDTEAFF.

This sequence joins TRBV6-5 and TRBJ1-1, with unresolved D. There are 15 residues in the CDR3. V was shortened by 2 bases and J by 0 bases, with 10 bases between the two germline ends. Looked up from germline, CDR1 is MNHEY and CDR2 is SVGAGI. Written as DNA, the CDR3 is TGTGCCAGCAGTTACCCGGGAGCTTTGAACACTGAAGCTTTCTTT. As protein: CASSYPGALNTEAFF.

This chain connects TRBV9 to TRBJ2-2, with TRBD2 as a possible D gene (5 bases). Per germline, CDR1 SGDLS and CDR2 YYNGEE. V was clipped by 2 bases and J by 6 bases, with 20 bases between them. The CDR3 consists of 17 residues. CDR3 amino acids: CASSVKTQFAGPGELFF. CDR3 sequence (DNA): TGTGCCAGCAGCGTCAAGACCCAATTTGCGGGTCCCGGGGAGCTGTTTTTT. Using reference TRBV9 and TRBJ2-2 for the parts outside the CDR3, the full variable domain is DSGVTQTPKHLITATGQRVTLRCSPRSGDLSVYWYQQSLDQGLQFLIQYYNGEERAKGNILERFSAQQFPDLHSELNLSSLELGDSALYFCASSVKTQFAGPGELFFGEGSRLTVL.

The chain combines TRBV10-3 with TRBJ2-1; 9 bases line up with TRBD2. V trimming: 9 bases; J trimming: 3 bases; junction bases outside the gene matches: 6. This CDR3 region has 14 residues. From germline, CDR1 is ENHRY and CDR2 SYGVKD. The CDR3 spells CAMAPSGNYNEQFF. For the CDR3, the DNA is TGTGCCATGGCTCCTAGCGGGAACTACAATGAGCAGTTCTTC.

As to this clone: A read error may produce the germline difference seen at one junction end. Other DNA variants within this sample encode the same CDR3. CDR3 sequence: CASSDPGSNTEAFF. CDR3 coding DNA: TGCGCCAGCAGCGATCCGGGGTCCAACACTGAGGCTTTCTTT. The chain links TRBV5-1 to TRBJ1-1; D unclear. Germline assignment: CDR1 SGHRS and CDR2 YFSETQ. This CDR3 is 14 amino acids long. The complete variable domain, with remaining parts taken from reference TRBV5-1 and TRBJ1-1, reads KAGVTQTPRYLIKTRGQQVTLSCSPISGHRSVSWYQQTPGQGLQFLFEYFSETQRNKGNFPGRFSGRQFSNSRSEMNVSTLELGDSALYLCASSDPGSNTEAFFGQGTRLTVV.

This clone occurred once. The chain is built from TRBV4-3 and TRBJ1-5; D is ambiguous. There are 18 residues in the CDR3. Trimming stripped 0 bases from V and 2 bases from J, with 17 bases between. Per germline, CDR1 LGHNA and CDR2 YSLEER. CDR3 loop: CASSQEVRDMGGNQPQHF. CDR3 nucleotides: TGCGCCAGCAGCCAAGAGGTCCGCGACATGGGCGGCAATCAGCCCCAGCATTTT.

V and J are TRBV5-1 and TRBJ2-1; 9 nucleotides line up with TRBD2. The germline gives CDR1 SGHRS, CDR2 YFSETQ. V shed 0 bases and J 0 bases; nucleotides not matched to a gene: 1. The CDR3 totals 16 residues. CDR3 region: CASSLGRGGSYNEQFF. The CDR3 nucleotides read TGCGCCAGCAGCTTGGGGCGGGGGGGCTCCTACAATGAGCAGTTCTTC.

CDR3 coding DNA: TGCGCCAGCAAACCCGGGGGCACAGATACGCAGTATTTT. It encodes CASKPGGTDTQYF. The V call is TRBV4-3, the J call TRBJ2-3, with D possibly matching TRBD2 (5 bases). V was trimmed by 7 bases and J by 1 base, leaving 9 bases between them. CDR1 is LGHNA, CDR2 YSLEER, per germline. This CDR3 contains 13 residues.

As regards this clone: At one boundary the junction diverges from the germline segment, which might be a read error. The chain has TRBV11-1 and TRBJ2-7; perhaps TRBD1 as D (6 bases). Germline loops: CDR1 SGHAT, CDR2 FQDESV (reference sequence). There are 14 residues in the CDR3. In DNA form, the CDR3 reads TGTGCCAGCAGCCCCTACAGGGCTCCCTACGGGCAGTACTTC. It encodes CASSPYRAPYGQYF.

The chain has TRBV19 and TRBJ2-2; D unclear. V dropped 6 bases and J dropped 1 base, with 6 bases sitting between them. Germline CDR1 reads LNHDA; CDR2 reads SQIVND (reference sequence). This CDR3 is built from 13 residues. The CDR3 loop reads CASRAGNTGELFF. The CDR3 DNA sequence: TGTGCCAGTAGGGCAGGGAACACCGGGGAGCTGTTTTTT.

This chain connects TRBV28 to TRBJ1-2; D not certain. The CDR3 spans 13 residues. V lost 2 bases and J 6 bases, leaving 10 bases between the germline ends. Germline CDR1 is MDHEN and CDR2 is SYDVKM. Here the CDR3 DNA reads TGTGCCAGCAGTTTAGGGCCAAGAGATGGCTACACCTTC. Residues: CASSLGPRDGYTF.

The chain employs TRBV21-1 and TRBJ2-7; the DNA was not used to check the table's D call, TRBD1. TRBV21-1 is listed as a pseudogene. This CDR3 has 15 amino acids. The CDR3 DNA reads TGTGCCAGCAGTAATTGCAGGGTGTTTCTGTCCGAGCAGTACTTC. Residues: CASSNCRVFLSEQYF.

The rearrangement uses TRBV5-6 and TRBJ2-7; 7 bases line up with TRBD2. CDR1 SGHDT and CDR2 YYEEEE come from the germline V gene. V gave up 0 bases and J gave up 1 base; unmatched junction bases: 7. The CDR3 length is 16 residues. The CDR3 nucleotides read TGTGCCAGCAGCTTGGTTTTGCCTAGCGGATCCTACGAGCAGTACTTC. Its translation is CASSLVLPSGSYEQYF.

The chain couples TRBV7-2 to TRBJ1-5, with 10 bases identical to TRBD1. The CDR3 sequence is 16 residues long. The V and J ends lost 5 bases and 0 bases, in that order; junction bases with no gene match: 4. Germline CDR1 is SGHTA and CDR2 is FQGNSA. CDR3 DNA: TGTGCCAGCAGCCGACAGGGGGCAGGTAGCAATCAGCCCCAGCATTTT. It translates to CASSRQGAGSNQPQHF.

This sequence joins TRBV25-1 and TRBJ1-4; no firm D call. The CDR3 runs to 14 residues. V lost 2 bases to trimming and J lost 8 bases, with 12 bases between them. The germline gives CDR1 MGHDK, CDR2 SYGVNS. The CDR3 DNA follows: TGTGCCAGCAGTGAAAGGAGTTATGGGGAAAAACTGTTTTTT. As protein: CASSERSYGEKLFF.

The chain carries TRBV11-1 and TRBJ1-3, with unresolved D. Germline lookup yields CDR1 SGHAT and CDR2 FQDESV (reference sequence). Trimming took 6 bases from V and 3 from J, leaving 6 bases between them. The CDR3 covers 12 residues. Here the CDR3 reads CASRRDGNTIYF. The CDR3 DNA sequence: TGTGCCAGCAGGCGGGATGGAAACACCATATATTTT. Filled out from reference TRBV11-1 and TRBJ1-3, the complete variable domain reads EAEVAQSPRYKITEKSQAVAFWCDPISGHATLYWYRQILGQGPELLVQFQDESVVDDSQLPKDRFSAERLKGVDSTLKIQPAELGDSAMYLCASRRDGNTIYFGEGSWLTVV.

V and J are TRBV4-3 and TRBJ1-5; tentatively, D is TRBD1 (6 bases). Looked up from germline, CDR1 is LGHNA and CDR2 is YSLEER. CDR3 length equals 15 residues. Trimming stripped 5 bases from V and 5 bases from J, with 16 bases between. The CDR3 loop is CASSRMMGADQPQHF. The CDR3 DNA reads as TGCGCCAGCAGCAGAATGATGGGGGCTGATCAGCCCCAGCATTTT.

The rearrangement uses TRBV6-5 and TRBJ1-1; 10 bases match TRBD1. The CDR3 consists of 15 residues. Looked up from germline, CDR1 is MNHEY and CDR2 is SVGAGI. V lost 6 bases to trimming and J lost 6 bases; unmatched junction nucleotides: 10. The CDR3 DNA reads as TGTGCCAGCAGACTACCGGGACAGGGGAAGTCTGAAGCTTTCTTT. This gives the protein CASRLPGQGKSEAFF.

The rearrangement joins TRBV5-1 to TRBJ1-1, with D possibly being TRBD1 (5 bases). Germline V CDR1 and CDR2: SGHRS, YFSETQ. Trimming took off 5 bases at V and 3 bases at J, with 11 bases between the two ends. This CDR3 has 13 amino acids. For the CDR3, the DNA is TGCGCCAGCAGTTCTCAGGGTCACACTGAAGCTTTCTTT. Residues: CASSSQGHTEAFF.